These 29 T cell receptor beta chains came from one sample sequenced in a study of T-cell reconstitution after alpha-beta-depleted transplantation in children. Overall study findings and caveats: By one year post-transplant, T-cell counts and diversity largely arose from T cells that were newly produced.

These TCRs' antigens remain unknown. This sample's TCRbeta library carried unique molecular identifier barcodes. TCRdb re-derived calls from the PCR reads in MiXCR, one entry per CDR3 protein. This table holds about 300,000 distinct CDR3 sequences, roughly 8.2% found once. The source material was peripheral blood, sampled 360 days after TCRalphabeta/CD19-depleted stem cell transplant. The receptor source for this set is a female patient aged 2-15 years who had a stem cell transplant for Fanconi anemia, so the T cells may come from the graft donor.

This chain links TRBV7-3 with TRBJ2-2; TRBD2 matches at 12 bases. Unmatched junction bases numbered 5, after V lost 2 bases and J lost 4 bases. Germline CDR1 and CDR2: SGHTA and FQGTGA. The CDR3 is 17 residues long. The CDR3 sequence: CASSLLAGGPFTGELFF. In nucleotides, the CDR3 is TGTGCCAGCAGCTTACTAGCGGGGGGGCCTTTCACCGGGGAGCTGTTTTTT.

Ten or more counts support this clonotype. V and J are TRBV27 and TRBJ2-1; a possible D gene is TRBD2 (6 bases). V was clipped by 6 bases and J by 9 bases, with 12 bases between them. This CDR3 has 12 amino acids. CDR1 MNHEY and CDR2 SMNVEV come from the germline V gene (reference sequence). The CDR3 region is CASRPGGGEQFF. CDR3 coding DNA: TGTGCCAGCAGGCCCGGGGGTGGTGAGCAGTTCTTC.

CDR3 sequence: CASSPPPGVNTEAFF. The CDR3 nucleotides are TGTGCCAGCAGCCCCCCCCCCGGGGTGAACACTGAAGCTTTCTTT. This chain connects TRBV12-3 or TRBV12-4 to TRBJ1-1; D gene unclear. This CDR3 comprises 15 residues. V dropped 6 bases and J dropped 0 bases, with 14 bases sitting between them.

This clonotype was counted at least ten times. The V call is TRBV27, the J call TRBJ1-2; D is undetermined. From germline, CDR1 is MNHEY and CDR2 SMNVEV (reference sequence). Trimming stripped 5 bases from V and 0 bases from J, with 10 bases between. The CDR3 runs 14 residues. For the CDR3, the DNA is TGTGCCAGCAGTCCCCGCGGTGCTAACTATGGCTACACCTTC. This sequence encodes CASSPRGANYGYTF.

In its sample, this clonotype was seen many times. This rearrangement joins TRBV20-1 to TRBJ2-4; D unresolved. CDR1 is DFQATT and CDR2 is SNEGSKA in the germline V gene (reference sequence). The CDR3 extends over 16 amino acids. The V end lost 3 bases, the J end lost 0 bases, and 15 bases lay between the germline ends. The CDR3 DNA reads as TGCAGTGCTAGTAAGGTAGCCCAACTAGCCAAAAACATTCAGTACTTC. This encodes CSASKVAQLAKNIQYF.

In its sample, this clonotype was seen many times. The chain links TRBV28 to TRBJ2-7; the D is unclear. CDR1 MDHEN and CDR2 SYDVKM come from the germline V gene. The CDR3 spans 12 residues. The germline V and J ends were trimmed by 4 bases and 4 bases, with 8 bases remaining between them. The CDR3, as DNA: TGTGCCAGCAGTTATTTTCCATACGAGCAGTACTTC. Its translation: CASSYFPYEQYF.

The chain couples TRBV11-1 to TRBJ2-7, with 15 nucleotides matching TRBD2. CDR1 is SGHAT and CDR2 is FQDESV in the germline V gene (reference sequence). Germline trimming cut 6 bases from V and 2 bases from J; bases unmatched to any gene: 17. The CDR3 has 20 amino acids. The CDR3 sequence: CASSFSLTGTSGGQPYEQYF. DNA for the CDR3: TGTGCCAGCAGTTTCTCCCTCACGGGGACTAGCGGGGGGCAACCCTACGAGCAGTACTTC.

This clonotype was counted at least ten times. This rearrangement joins TRBV4-3 to TRBJ1-4; D remains ambiguous. Germline V gene lookup returns CDR1 LGHNA and CDR2 YSLEER. Trimming took 4 bases from V and 8 from J, leaving 11 bases between them. The length of the CDR3 is 13 residues. CDR3 region: CASSLVSREKLFF. CDR3 DNA sequence: TGCGCCAGCAGCCTCGTATCACGGGAAAAACTGTTTTTT.

This clonotype was seen ten or more times. V gene TRBV28 combines with J gene TRBJ2-1; TRBD1 matches 7 bases. Trimming removed 5 bases from V and 6 bases from J; junction bases left unmatched: 7. The CDR3 length is 14 residues. Germline V gives CDR1 MDHEN, CDR2 SYDVKM. The CDR3: CASSPDREGNEQFF. CDR3 DNA sequence: TGTGCCAGCAGTCCCGACAGGGAAGGCAATGAGCAGTTCTTC.

This chain connects TRBV18 to TRBJ1-2; 7 nucleotides line up with TRBD1. This CDR3 is built from 14 residues. Germline V CDR1 and CDR2: KGHSH, LQKENI. Trimming cost V 2 bases and J 7 bases; bases outside gene matches: 7. CDR3 sequence (DNA): TGTGCCAGCTCACCAAAGACAGGGTCAGGTGGCTACACCTTC. Protein: CASSPKTGSGGYTF.

V and J are TRBV15 and TRBJ2-7, with a possible D match to TRBD1 (6 bases). Looked up from germline, CDR1 is LNHNV and CDR2 is YYDKDF (reference sequence). This CDR3 region has 20 residues. Trimming cost V 0 bases and J 3 bases, with 27 bases left between them. The CDR3 DNA sequence: TGTGCCACCAGCAGAGATCGGATCCGATCAAGGACAGATCCGGTCTACGAGCAGTACTTC. Its protein is CATSRDRIRSRTDPVYEQYF.

In this sample, this clonotype turned up many times. The chain combines TRBV4-3 with TRBJ2-3; TRBD2 agrees at 7 bases. CDR3 length: 15 amino acids. V lost 3 bases to trimming and J lost 2 bases; unmatched junction nucleotides: 5. CDR1 and CDR2 from the germline V gene are LGHNA and YSLEER. CDR3 region: CASSHSGGDTDTQYF. As DNA, the CDR3 is TGCGCCAGCAGCCACTCGGGGGGTGACACAGATACGCAGTATTTT.

For this clonotype: A read error may explain this, as a much larger clone is one base away. The CDR3 nucleotides are TGTGCCGGCAGGAAAAGCTCCTACGAGCAGTACTTC. Translating it yields CAGRKSSYEQYF. The chain has TRBV28 and TRBJ2-7; no definite D call. This CDR3 region has 12 residues. From germline, CDR1 is MDHEN and CDR2 SYDVKM.

This clonotype has only a few counts. The chain couples TRBV27 to TRBJ1-2; 9 positions agree with TRBD1. Germline CDR1 MNHEY, CDR2 SMNVEV (reference sequence). V trimming: 3 bases; J trimming: 4 bases; junction bases outside the gene matches: 3. The CDR3 has 14 amino acids. The DNA of the CDR3 is TGTGCCAGCAGTTTCGACAGGGGGGGCTATGGCTACACCTTC. Translated: CASSFDRGGYGYTF.

This clonotype was observed many times. The V call is TRBV6-1, the J call TRBJ2-4, with 9 bases identical to TRBD1. The J segment lost 6 bases and the V segment lost 5 bases, leaving 2 bases of the junction unmatched. Germline values: CDR1 MNHNS, CDR2 SASEGT. This CDR3 contains 13 residues. CDR3 in DNA: TGTGCCAGCAGTAGGACAGGGGTAAACATTCAGTACTTC. Its protein is CASSRTGVNIQYF.

Ten or more counts support this clonotype. V is TRBV5-4 and J is TRBJ2-1; D may be TRBD2 (6 bases). The CDR3 length is 16 residues. The ends were cut back, 0 bases at V and 10 bases at J, with 20 bases in the middle. Per germline, CDR1 SGHNT and CDR2 YYREEE (reference sequence). The CDR3 here is CASSLGHSGLPMEQFF. The DNA of the CDR3 is TGTGCCAGCAGCTTGGGCCATTCGGGACTTCCAATGGAGCAGTTCTTC.

The chain carries TRBV28 and TRBJ2-4; the D is unclear. The CDR3 covers 16 residues. V was clipped by 2 bases and J by 0 bases, with 11 bases between them. Germline CDR1 and CDR2: MDHEN and SYDVKM. The CDR3 protein is CASSLPQESAKNIQYF. DNA for the CDR3: TGTGCCAGCAGTTTACCCCAGGAGTCAGCCAAAAACATTCAGTACTTC. The entire variable domain, with the rest obtained from reference TRBV28 and TRBJ2-4, is as follows: DVKVTQSSRYLVKRTGEKVFLECVQDMDHENMFWYRQDPGLGLRLIYFSYDVKMKEKGDIPEGYSVSREKKERFSLILESASTNQTSMYLCASSLPQESAKNIQYFGAGTRLSVL.

This clonotype was recorded a few times. The J gene is TRBJ1-2, the V gene TRBV5-4, with D hard to call. V lost 3 bases and J 6 bases, leaving 15 bases between the germline ends. CDR3 size: 14 residues. CDR1 and CDR2 (germline): SGHNT, YYREEE (reference sequence). In nucleotides, the CDR3 is TGTGCCAGCAGCTGGAAGATAGGGCGACATGGCTACACCTTC. It specifies CASSWKIGRHGYTF.

This clonotype has at least ten counts. The rearrangement links TRBV20-1 to TRBJ1-2; D gene unclear. This CDR3 region has 12 residues. Trimming cost V 5 bases and J 1 base, with 8 bases left between them. Germline values: CDR1 DFQATT, CDR2 SNEGSKA (reference sequence). The CDR3 reads CSAHGRNYGYTF. CDR3 nucleotide sequence: TGCAGTGCTCATGGACGTAACTATGGCTACACCTTC.

This clonotype appeared many times. The chain uses TRBV7-7 and TRBJ2-1; 13 bases fit TRBD2. The CDR3 has 15 amino acids. In germline, CDR1 is SSHAT, CDR2 FNYEAQ (reference sequence). With 3 bases clipped from V and 9 bases from J, the junction kept 5 bases outside the gene matches. The CDR3 DNA is TGTGCCAGCAGCTTGACTAGCGGGGGGAATGGTGAGCAGTTCTTC. Translation: CASSLTSGGNGEQFF. Complete variable domain (other parts from reference TRBV7-7 and TRBJ2-1): GAGVSQSPRYKVTKRGQDVTLRCDPISSHATLYWYQQALGQGPEFLTYFNYEAQPDKSGLPSDRFSAERPEGSISTLTIQRTEQRDSAMYRCASSLTSGGNGEQFFGPGTRLTVL.

The table lists this clonotype with a few counts. The chain couples TRBV20-1 to TRBJ1-1; D remains ambiguous. The CDR3 is 16 amino acids. Germline loops: CDR1 DFQATT, CDR2 SNEGSKA (reference sequence). V was cut by 5 bases and J by 1 base, with 20 bases left in between. The CDR3 here is CSAFPQLKHPNTEAFF. CDR3 DNA sequence: TGCAGTGCTTTTCCTCAATTAAAGCACCCGAACACTGAAGCTTTCTTT.

This clonotype was counted only a few times. This chain uses TRBV6-2 or TRBV6-3 with TRBJ1-1; D is perhaps TRBD1 (5 bases). Germline values: CDR1 MNHEY, CDR2 SVGEGT. The CDR3 length is 15 residues. The V end was cut by 6 bases, the J end by 1 base, with 15 bases between. CDR3 DNA sequence: TGTGCCAGCAGAAGGGGACTCCCCCCGAACACTGAAGCTTTCTTT. It is translated as CASRRGLPPNTEAFF.

The table lists this clonotype with a few counts. The J gene is TRBJ1-2, the V gene TRBV10-3; 8 bases are a match to TRBD1. The CDR3 sequence is 16 residues long. Germline CDR1 is ENHRY and CDR2 is SYGVKD. The junction had 11 bases not matched to a gene; V was cut back by 7 bases and J by 1 base. CDR3 sequence reads: CAINVDRARSNYGYTF. DNA for the CDR3: TGTGCCATCAATGTGGACAGGGCGCGCAGTAACTATGGCTACACCTTC.

The chain joins TRBV12-3 or TRBV12-4 to TRBJ1-2; weak D call: TRBD1 (6 bases). There are 14 residues in the CDR3. V was pared by 6 bases and J by 4 bases, with 15 bases between. Written as DNA, the CDR3 is TGTGCCAGCAGCCCTCGAGGGGGGAGCTATGGCTACACCTTC. Its translation: CASSPRGGSYGYTF.

There are many counts of this clonotype. The V call is TRBV20-1, the J call TRBJ1-4; no definite D call. The germline gives CDR1 DFQATT, CDR2 SNEGSKA (reference sequence). The CDR3 totals 16 residues. The V end was cut by 0 bases, the J end by 0 bases, with 11 bases between. The CDR3 DNA reads as TGCAGTGCTAGAGATGATTGGCGGGCAACTAATGAAAAACTGTTTTTT. Its protein is CSARDDWRATNEKLFF.

This clonotype has at least ten counts. This chain connects TRBV29-1 to TRBJ2-1, with 8 positions matching TRBD2. CDR1 is SQVTM and CDR2 is ANQGSEA in the germline V gene. The CDR3 has 12 residues. With 6 bases clipped from V and 4 bases from J, the junction kept 2 bases outside the gene matches. The CDR3 reads CSVGGGYNEQFF. DNA for the CDR3: TGCAGCGTAGGCGGGGGGTACAATGAGCAGTTCTTC.

In its sample, this clonotype was seen many times. The chain combines TRBV5-1 with TRBJ2-1; 11 bases are a match to TRBD2. From germline, CDR1 is SGHRS and CDR2 YFSETQ. With V trimmed by 0 bases and J by 9 bases, 5 bases remained unmatched. The CDR3 is 15 amino acids. The CDR3 sequence is CASSLELAGVVEQFF. The CDR3 bases are TGCGCCAGCAGCTTGGAACTAGCGGGAGTAGTTGAGCAGTTCTTC.

The chain carries TRBV7-2 and TRBJ1-1; D is unresolved. The CDR3 totals 13 residues. V lost 4 bases to trimming and J lost 0 bases, with 6 bases between them. Germline CDR1 SGHTA, CDR2 FQGNSA. The CDR3 loop is CASSSEMNTEAFF. As DNA, the CDR3 is TGTGCCAGCAGCTCCGAAATGAACACTGAAGCTTTCTTT.

This clonotype was seen repeatedly, ten times or more. This rearrangement joins TRBV28 to TRBJ2-1; 10 nucleotides align to TRBD2. Unmatched junction bases numbered 6, after V lost 6 bases and J lost 1 base. The germline gives CDR1 MDHEN, CDR2 SYDVKM. There are 16 residues in the CDR3. The CDR3, as DNA: TGTGCCAGCAGCAATAGCGGGGGGACTTCCTACAATGAGCAGTTCTTC. It translates to CASSNSGGTSYNEQFF.